This T cell receptor beta chain emerged from a study of identical twins. The germline CDR1 and CDR2 sequences are ENHRY and SYGVKD. CDR3 size: 11 residues. Trimming shortened V by 11 bases and J by 7 bases, and 12 bases separated the two germline ends. The study's findings and limits: Zero-insertion analyses were open to partial confounding by invariant MAIT and iNKT cells. Abundant beta clonotypes from cord blood had fewer insertions, unlike memory repertoires, which showed none. It was cross-sectional statistical analysis, not following the same donors, that the conclusions relied on.

A universal primer binding site was introduced by template switching. The final cDNA contained unique molecular identifiers. TCRdb reprocessed the 5' RACE reads with MiXCR, giving one entry per CDR3 protein. The table records 150,000 or so distinct CDR3 sequences, under 4.5% of them present only once. At least ten counts were recorded for this clonotype. Its specificity is not known. Input material: memory T cells sorted from blood. The TCR comes from a young man in good health. This chain links TRBV10-3 with TRBJ1-3; D ambiguous. The CDR3 region has the DNA TGTGCCCTCCAAAGCGGGAACACCATATATTTT. This codes for CALQSGNTIYF.